Below, 18 T cell receptor beta chains from the same sample are listed, as sequenced in a study of blood T cell repertoires in COVID-19. This table comes from immunoSEQ multiplex PCR, and its TCRdb copy is limited to in-frame clones, with some not included. The data contain tens of thousands of clones, 82% of them singletons. Sequencing was done on a sample of peripheral blood. The receptors here all came from a human donor in a cohort sampled during active COVID-19.

V and J are TRBV19 and TRBJ2-7, with 9 positions matching TRBD1. Unmatched junction bases numbered 5, after V lost 7 bases and J lost 1 base. CDR3 length: 14 amino acids. CDR1 and CDR2 from the germline V gene are LNHDA and SQIVND (reference sequence). The DNA of the CDR3 is TGTGCCAGTAAAATCGGGACAGGGTCCTACGAGCAGTACTTC. Translation: CASKIGTGSYEQYF.

In regard to this clone: The same CDR3 can be traced to other DNA sequences in this sample. This rearrangement joins TRBV7-2 to TRBJ1-2; a possible D gene is TRBD1 (5 bases). The CDR3 extends over 13 amino acids. The V end was cut by 0 bases, the J end by 7 bases, with 9 bases between. Germline values: CDR1 SGHTA, CDR2 FQGNSA. The CDR3 loop reads CASSLAQGSGYTF. In DNA form, the CDR3 reads TGTGCCAGCAGCTTAGCTCAGGGTAGTGGCTACACCTTC.

The chain's CDR3 is CASSSEGGGGTQYF. DNA for the CDR3: TGTGCCAGCAGCTCCGAAGGAGGGGGGGGGACCCAGTACTTC. V gene TRBV7-9 combines with J gene TRBJ2-5; D perhaps matches TRBD2 (7 bases). V lost 4 bases, J lost 7 bases, and 16 bases lay in between. This CDR3 has 14 residues. Germline CDR1 and CDR2: SEHNR and FQNEAQ (reference sequence).

This clone has a handful of counts. This chain uses TRBV19 with TRBJ2-2, with TRBD2 matching 8 bases. From germline, CDR1 is LNHDA and CDR2 SQIVND (reference sequence). This CDR3 comprises 15 residues. J lost 5 bases, V lost 4 bases, and 6 bases had no gene match. The CDR3 loop reads CASSKRGGMTGELFF. For the CDR3, the DNA is TGTGCCAGTAGTAAACGGGGGGGCATGACCGGGGAGCTGTTTTTT.

The chain has TRBV6-5 and TRBJ2-7; D might be TRBD1 (6 bases). V lost 5 bases and J 3 bases, leaving 17 bases between the germline ends. The CDR3 sequence is 15 residues long. Germline CDR1 MNHEY, CDR2 SVGAGI. In DNA, the CDR3 is TGTGCCAGCAGTCCATTGGACAGAGGACTCTACGAGCAGTACTTC. Translation: CASSPLDRGLYEQYF.

DNA of the CDR3: TGTGCCAGCAGCTTAACTCGGGCAGGGGCGGATACGCAGTATTTT. Amino acid sequence: CASSLTRAGADTQYF. V gene TRBV7-3 combines with J gene TRBJ2-3, with D possibly being TRBD1 (6 bases). CDR3 length equals 15 residues. CDR1 and CDR2 from the germline V gene are SGHTA and FQGTGA. The germline V and J ends were trimmed by 0 bases and 6 bases, with 13 bases remaining between them.

The chain uses TRBV27 and TRBJ1-2, with 7 bases identical to TRBD1. CDR1 and CDR2 (germline): MNHEY, SMNVEV (reference sequence). The CDR3 totals 15 residues. V shed 5 bases and J 7 bases; nucleotides not matched to a gene: 13. CDR3 coding DNA: TGTGCCAGCAGTACTACGACAGGGACTTTTGTTGGCTACACCTTC. It is translated as CASSTTTGTFVGYTF.

The sample holds one count of this clone. The CDR3 nucleotides are TGTGCCAGCAGCGTGAGGACAGGGCCACCTAATGAAAAACTGTTTTTT. The encoded protein is CASSVRTGPPNEKLFF. The V call is TRBV9, the J call TRBJ1-4; 8 bases are a match to TRBD1. CDR3 length: 16 residues. J lost 3 bases, V lost 2 bases, and 6 bases had no gene match. CDR1 is SGDLS and CDR2 is YYNGEE in the germline V gene.

This chain links TRBV6-5 with TRBJ1-5; no definite D call. This CDR3 has 15 amino acids. CDR1 is MNHEY, CDR2 SVGAGI, per germline. Trimming shortened V by 8 bases and J by 0 bases, and 14 bases separated the two germline ends. Here the CDR3 reads CASEFRVYSNQPQHF. The CDR3 nucleotides are TGTGCCAGCGAGTTCCGGGTTTATAGCAATCAGCCCCAGCATTTT.

This chain connects TRBV6-5 to TRBJ1-2, with a possible D match to TRBD1 (5 bases). The germline V gene has CDR1 MNHEY and CDR2 SVGAGI. The CDR3 length is 13 residues. The V end was cut by 7 bases, the J end by 8 bases, with 17 bases between. The CDR3 reads CASTTGQGRGYTF. The CDR3 coding sequence is TGTGCCAGCACCACGGGTCAGGGTCGGGGCTACACCTTC.

The chain uses TRBV19 and TRBJ2-2, with 7 bases that match TRBD2. The CDR3 runs to 15 residues. Trimming cost V 7 bases and J 1 base; bases outside gene matches: 6. The germline V gene has CDR1 LNHDA and CDR2 SQIVND (reference sequence). The CDR3 region has the DNA TGTGCCAGTACTCCCGGGACTAAGAACACCGGGGAGCTGTTTTTT. Amino acids: CASTPGTKNTGELFF.

The V call is TRBV6-5, the J call TRBJ1-4, with TRBD1 matching 8 bases. With V trimmed by 2 bases and J by 10 bases, 9 bases remained unmatched. This CDR3 has 15 amino acids. CDR1 and CDR2 (germline): MNHEY, SVGAGI. The CDR3, as DNA: TGTGCCAGCAGTTACGGGGGACAGGAATCAGTAAAACTGTTTTTT. Protein product: CASSYGGQESVKLFF.

The rearrangement uses TRBV3-1 (or the pseudogene TRBV3-2) and TRBJ2-7; a possible D gene is TRBD1 (5 bases). The CDR3 has 16 residues. Germline V CDR1 and CDR2: LGHDT, YNNKEL (reference sequence). V was pared by 3 bases and J by 4 bases, with 19 bases between. CDR3 in amino acids: CASSHFSPGLAYEQYF. As DNA, the CDR3 is TGTGCCAGCAGCCACTTCTCCCCAGGGTTGGCATACGAGCAGTACTTC.

J is TRBJ1-3 and V is TRBV3-1 (or the pseudogene TRBV3-2); 7 bases line up with TRBD1. This CDR3 has 14 amino acids. Trimming at V came to 4 bases and at J to 0 bases, leaving 0 bases not matched to a gene. Germline CDR1 reads LGHDT; CDR2 reads YNNKEL (reference sequence). The CDR3 DNA reads TGTGCCAGCAGCCGGGACAGCTCTGGAAACACCATATATTTT. Its protein is CASSRDSSGNTIYF.

This clone has just a few counts. This chain connects TRBV5-4 to TRBJ2-7, with 7 bases lining up with TRBD1. The trim removed 5 bases at V and 5 bases at J, leaving 10 bases unmatched. The CDR3 consists of 14 residues. Germline lookup yields CDR1 SGHNT and CDR2 YYREEE (reference sequence). The CDR3 protein is CASRVGGGSNEQYF. DNA for the CDR3: TGTGCCAGCAGAGTAGGGGGCGGGTCGAACGAGCAGTACTTC. The full variable domain, rest sourced from reference TRBV5-4 and TRBJ2-7, is ETGVTQSPTHLIKTRGQQVTLRCSSQSGHNTVSWYQQALGQGPQFIFQYYREEENGRGNFPPRFSGLQFPNYSSELNVNALELDDSALYLCASRVGGGSNEQYFGPGTRLTVT.

V and J are TRBV23-1 and TRBJ2-2; 7 bases align to TRBD1. TRBV23-1 is placed among ORFs of uncertain function. CDR3 length: 14 amino acids. Germline trimming cut 5 bases from V and 5 bases from J; bases unmatched to any gene: 5. CDR3: CASSADRATGELFF. The CDR3 DNA reads TGCGCCAGCAGTGCAGACAGGGCGACCGGGGAGCTGTTTTTT.

The chain is built from TRBV2 and TRBJ1-1, with a possible D match to TRBD1 (6 bases). The V and J ends lost 6 bases and 0 bases respectively, with 11 bases between them. Per germline, CDR1 SNHLY and CDR2 FYNNEI. CDR3 size: 14 residues. The DNA of the CDR3 is TGTGCCAGCAGGCGGACAGAATTGAACACTGAAGCTTTCTTT. Translation: CASRRTELNTEAFF.

CDR3 bases: TGTGCCAGCTCAAGATGGGGACAGACCCAAGAGACCCAGTACTTC. As protein: CASSRWGQTQETQYF. The chain couples TRBV18 to TRBJ2-5; 7 bases map to TRBD1. V was clipped by 5 bases and J by 1 base; unmatched bases: 7. Germline assignment: CDR1 KGHSH and CDR2 LQKENI. The CDR3 loop spans 15 amino acids.